The rows below give T cell receptor beta chains drawn from one sample of a study of T cell responses to AZD1222 COVID-19 vaccine. Generated by immunoSEQ multiplex PCR, the TCRdb table keeps only in-frame clones and is missing some. The sample yields some 130,000 clones, just over 90% seen once. The sequencing used peripheral blood, collected on day 0 of AZD1222 vaccination. Receptors were obtained from an adult in good health. The CDR3 runs from the conserved cysteine through the conserved F or W. The order of the fields is CDR3 DNA, CDR3 protein, clone size, D gene, V gene, J gene. D genes are given only for firm matches. Expanded clones get a size class; other rows say once, few or many, or leave the size out.

TGTGCCAGCAGCTTTTCCGGGGGGGATTACAATGAGCAGTTCTTC	CASSFSGGDYNEQFF	once	TRBD2	TRBV5-4	TRBJ2-1
TGTGCCAGCAGCCCGCGATTGGTGTACAATGAGCAGTTCTTC	CASSPRLVYNEQFF	NA	NA	TRBV3-1/TRBV3-2	TRBJ2-1
TGTGCCAGCAGTGCGGACTTCCAAAACATTCAGTACTTC	CASSADFQNIQYF	NA	NA	TRBV2	TRBJ2-4
TGTGCCAGTAGTATACCCAGGACTAGCGGGGGCTACAATGAGCAGTTCTTC	CASSIPRTSGGYNEQFF	NA	TRBD2	TRBV19	TRBJ2-1
TGTGCCAGCAGATCCTCTGGAAACACCATATATTTT	CASRSSGNTIYF	NA	NA	TRBV28	TRBJ1-3
TGCGCCAGCAGCTCGGGGGGACCTACCTACGAGCAGTACTTC	CASSSGGPTYEQYF	NA	TRBD2	TRBV5-1	TRBJ2-7
TGTGCCAGCAGTTTACCGGGACGGAACTCTGGAAACACCATATATTTT	CASSLPGRNSGNTIYF	NA	NA	TRBV28	TRBJ1-3
TGTGCCAGCAGTGAAGTTGTTGGAAACACCATATATTTT	CASSEVVGNTIYF	NA	NA	TRBV25-1	TRBJ1-3
TGTGCCAGCAGTTTCAGGGTAGGAGAGCAGTACTTC	CASSFRVGEQYF	once	NA	TRBV28	TRBJ2-7
TGTGCCAGCAGCTTGGATGGGACAGGGGTCCATGGCTACACCTTC	CASSLDGTGVHGYTF	NA	TRBD1	TRBV5-6	TRBJ1-2
TGTGCCAGCAGGGCGGAAGGGAGCGGGAATTCACCCCTCCACTTT	CASRAEGSGNSPLHF	NA	NA	TRBV2	TRBJ1-6
TGTGCCAGCAGGGTATCCGGGACCCCCACAGATACGCAGTATTTT	CASRVSGTPTDTQYF	NA	NA	TRBV6-5	TRBJ2-3
TGTGCCTGGAGTGAAATGACAGGGGGTGAGACGCAGTATTTT	CAWSEMTGGETQYF	NA	TRBD1	TRBV30	TRBJ2-3
TGTGCCAGCAGGATGGACGGAACCCTCAATTCACCCCTCCACTTT	CASRMDGTLNSPLHF	NA	NA	TRBV28	TRBJ1-6
TGTGCCAGCAGCCACAGCAAGGGGGCTAGTGGAAACACCATATATTTT	CASSHSKGASGNTIYF	NA	NA	TRBV21-1	TRBJ1-3
TGTGCCAGCAGCTTGGGAGAGGGCACTGAAGCTTTCTTT	CASSLGEGTEAFF	NA	NA	TRBV11-3	TRBJ1-1
TGTGCCAGTGCTTACCCGGGACAGGGATTGTGGGGCTACACCTTC	CASAYPGQGLWGYTF	NA	TRBD1	TRBV19	TRBJ1-2
TGTGCCATCAGAAACTCCCCAAGGGGACTAGCGACAGATACGCAGTATTTT	CAIRNSPRGLATDTQYF	NA	TRBD2	TRBV10-3	TRBJ2-3
TGTGCCAGCAGGCAGTCAGGGGGCACAGATACGCAGTATTTT	CASRQSGGTDTQYF	NA	NA	TRBV5-4	TRBJ2-3
TGTGCCAGCAAGGTAGCGGAAAGCTCCTACGAGCAGTACTTC	CASKVAESSYEQYF	NA	NA	TRBV2	TRBJ2-7
TGTGCCAGCAGCTTACTGACCCTCGTGGATACTGAAGCTTTCTTT	CASSLLTLVDTEAFF	NA	NA	TRBV11-2	TRBJ1-1
TGTGCCAGCAGCGCTCGGACGCCCGACCGGGGCGAGCAGTACTTC	CASSARTPDRGEQYF	NA	NA	TRBV3-1/TRBV3-2	TRBJ2-7
TGTGCCAGCGAACCTCCGGGACAGGGTACTGGTGGGGCCAACGTCCTGACTTTC	CASEPPGQGTGGANVLTF	NA	TRBD1	TRBV7-9	TRBJ2-6
TGTGCCTGGGTTGGTCTTGGCACTGAAGCTTTCTTT	CAWVGLGTEAFF	NA	NA	TRBV30	TRBJ1-1
TGTGCCAGCAGGGCACGACTGCATGAGCAGTTCTTC	CASRARLHEQFF	NA	NA	TRBV12-3/TRBV12-4	TRBJ2-1
TGTGCCAGCAGCCCATTGGGGGGGGGAAGATACTACGAGCAGTACTTC	CASSPLGGGRYYEQYF	NA	TRBD2	TRBV7-2	TRBJ2-7
TGTGCCAGCAGTTACTCGGGAGCTGAAGCTTTCTTT	CASSYSGAEAFF	NA	NA	TRBV6-5	TRBJ1-1